This T cell receptor (beta chain) originates from a study of T cell repertoires in cytomegalovirus infection. About the study: Indicated by public TCR beta signatures were CMV infection and matching HLA type.

Findings and limits, study-wide: Frequencies of public TCR beta families were cumulated, and this identified carriers of CMV plus the relevant HLA. Clonotypes of TCR beta that were HLA-C-restricted and CMV-specific dominated the ex vivo response.

Via MiXCR, TCRdb re-called the reads, giving one row per CDR3 protein. The repertoire holds about 360,000 distinct CDR3 sequences, 15% to 20% seen once, with under 9% in the top ten. This clonotype was found many times. Its antigen is still unknown. The sequencing input was PBMCs. This receptor was obtained from a human donor in good health (CMV status not recorded). Some clones in this sample may be carry-over from other donors' samples.

CDR3 bases: TGTGCCAGCAGCTTAGGACTATCGGGCGAGCAGTACTTC. Its translation is CASSLGLSGEQYF. The chain carries TRBV11-2 and TRBJ2-7; tentatively, D is TRBD2 (5 bases). CDR3 length equals 13 residues. V gave up 1 base and J gave up 6 bases, with 10 bases separating them. CDR1 SGHAT and CDR2 FQNNGV come from the germline V gene.